Below are 19 T cell receptor beta chains sequenced from a single sample in a study of vaccination and CD4 T cells after COVID-19. The Oncomine TCR Beta short-read assay sequenced DNA from cultured CD4+ T cells. From the PCR reads, TCRdb called clonotypes with MiXCR, one entry per CDR3 protein. The data show about 16,000 distinct CDR3 sequences, 45% to 65% seen once. Treatment defined: roughly 11-day PBMC culture with coronavirus spike peptide pools or control peptides (ViraFEST assay). Antigens of these TCRs are unknown. The sequenced sample was CD4+ T cells from blood, cultured in vitro, obtained before SARS-CoV-2 vaccination. The receptors come from a human donor who had recovered from COVID-19.

The CDR3: CALDDREAYNEQFF. The CDR3, as DNA: TGTGCCCTCGATGACAGGGAGGCCTACAATGAGCAGTTCTTC. The gene calls are TRBV30 and TRBJ2-1; perhaps TRBD1 as D (7 bases). The CDR3 is 14 amino acids. The V gene's germline CDR1 is GTSNPN and CDR2 SVGIG (reference sequence). Deletions cut 8 bases from V and 2 bases from J, with 16 bases between.

This clonotype was observed a single time. The chain carries TRBV19 and TRBJ1-1; 7 bases align to TRBD1. Germline CDR1 reads LNHDA; CDR2 reads SQIVND (reference sequence). Trimming removed 3 bases from V and 12 bases from J; junction bases left unmatched: 7. The CDR3 is made up of 12 amino acids. The CDR3 coding sequence is TGTGCCAGTAGTATTGGGAACAGGGGTCCTTTCTTT. Translation: CASSIGNRGPFF.

V gene TRBV7-9 combines with J gene TRBJ2-5, with D possibly being TRBD1 or TRBD2 (5 bases each). V was shortened by 5 bases and J by 0 bases, with 13 bases between the two germline ends. CDR1 and CDR2 (germline): SEHNR, FQNEAQ (reference sequence). The CDR3 is 15 residues long. The CDR3 protein is CASSRGRLYQETQYF. Here the CDR3 DNA reads TGTGCCAGCAGCCGGGGACGCCTGTACCAAGAGACCCAGTACTTC.

In this sample, this clonotype turned up a few times. J is TRBJ2-3 and V is TRBV24-1; TRBD2 matches 10 bases. Germline assignment: CDR1 KGHDR and CDR2 SFDVKD. The trim removed 4 bases at V and 4 bases at J, leaving 7 bases unmatched. This CDR3 region has 16 residues. The CDR3 spells CATSEVAGGGSDTQYF. The CDR3 nucleotides are TGTGCCACCAGTGAAGTAGCGGGAGGAGGTTCAGATACGCAGTATTTT.

The chain recombines TRBV28 with TRBJ1-2, with no clear D. The CDR3 loop spans 15 amino acids. Trimming took 5 bases from V and 8 from J, leaving 21 bases between them. Germline values: CDR1 MDHEN, CDR2 SYDVKM. The CDR3 sequence is CASSPPGRVEEGYTF. The CDR3 DNA reads as TGTGCCAGCAGTCCCCCGGGGAGGGTGGAGGAGGGCTACACCTTC.

This clonotype was seen more than once but under ten times. CDR3 nucleotide sequence: TGCAGTGCTAGAGGGGCCGGGATTACAGATACGCAGTATTTT. This codes for CSARGAGITDTQYF. The chain uses TRBV20-1 and TRBJ2-3; weak D call: TRBD2 (5 bases). The ends were cut back, 1 base at V and 3 bases at J, with 11 bases in the middle. CDR1 is DFQATT, CDR2 SNEGSKA, per germline (reference sequence). The CDR3 loop spans 14 amino acids.

The chain combines TRBV24-1 with TRBJ2-5; 10 bases match TRBD2. The trim removed 2 bases at V and 9 bases at J, leaving 11 bases unmatched. In germline, CDR1 is KGHDR, CDR2 SFDVKD. The CDR3 spans 16 residues. DNA for the CDR3: TGTGCCACCAGTGATTCCGGCCCTAGCGGGGGCCTGGCCCAGTACTTC. This translates into CATSDSGPSGGLAQYF.

The chain joins TRBV5-1 to TRBJ1-5; D is undetermined. With 0 bases removed from V and 6 bases from J, the gap between germline ends came to 16 bases. This CDR3 spans 16 amino acids. CDR1 and CDR2 from the germline V gene are SGHRS and YFSETQ. This CDR3 is CASSLGGDPEGQPQHF. CDR3 sequence (DNA): TGCGCCAGCAGCTTGGGGGGAGATCCCGAAGGTCAGCCCCAGCATTTT.

J is TRBJ2-3 and V is TRBV11-3; D is unresolved. The V end lost 2 bases, the J end lost 2 bases, and 11 bases lay between the germline ends. The germline V gene has CDR1 SGHNT and CDR2 YENEEA. This CDR3 is 15 amino acids long. The CDR3 region is CASSLYGLPTDTQYF. The DNA for the CDR3 is TGTGCCAGCAGCTTATATGGCCTTCCCACAGATACGCAGTATTTT.

The rearrangement uses TRBV24-1 and TRBJ2-5; 9 bases are shared with TRBD1. Germline loops: CDR1 KGHDR, CDR2 SFDVKD. This CDR3 region has 15 residues. Trimming at V came to 4 bases and at J to 1 base, leaving 3 bases not matched to a gene. As DNA, the CDR3 is TGTGCCACCAGTGACCCGGGACAGGGCCAAGAGACCCAGTACTTC. Translation: CATSDPGQGQETQYF.

This clonotype has only a few counts. The chain employs TRBV20-1 and TRBJ2-7, with a possible D match to TRBD1 (6 bases). This CDR3 is 14 amino acids long. Germline CDR1 is DFQATT and CDR2 is SNEGSKA (reference sequence). The V end lost 1 base, the J end lost 3 bases, and 13 bases lay between the germline ends. For the CDR3, the DNA is TGCAGTGCTAGAGTTCCAGGACAGTTCTACGAGCAGTACTTC. As protein: CSARVPGQFYEQYF.

CDR3 nucleotides: TGTGCCAGCAGTGAATTGGCGGCTGCCGGGGAGCTGTTTTTT. This sequence encodes CASSELAAAGELFF. This chain uses TRBV2 with TRBJ2-2, with no clear D. Germline V lookup: CDR1 SNHLY, CDR2 FYNNEI. The CDR3 runs to 14 residues. V lost 2 bases to trimming and J lost 6 bases, with 10 bases between them.

The chain couples TRBV7-9 to TRBJ1-3; the D is unclear. The V and J ends lost 1 base and 4 bases respectively, with 2 bases between them. The CDR3 totals 12 residues. The germline gives CDR1 SEHNR, CDR2 FQNEAQ (reference sequence). Here the CDR3 reads CASSLGGNTIYF. The CDR3 nucleotides read TGTGCCAGCAGCTTAGGGGGAAACACCATATATTTT.

The chain joins TRBV28 to TRBJ2-1; 7 bases are a match to TRBD2. CDR1 and CDR2 (germline): MDHEN, SYDVKM. This CDR3 contains 17 residues. V was clipped by 8 bases and J by 9 bases; unmatched bases: 22. CDR3 protein: CASALLGRGLRNGEQFF. In nucleotides, the CDR3 is TGTGCCAGCGCCCTCCTAGGGAGGGGCCTCCGTAATGGTGAGCAGTTCTTC.

This clonotype showed up just a few times. The chain is built from TRBV20-1 and TRBJ1-2; no firm D call. The CDR3 spans 11 residues. Trimming removed 0 bases at V and 8 bases at J, with 7 bases between. Germline-derived CDR1 and CDR2 are DFQATT and SNEGSKA (reference sequence). The CDR3 coding sequence is TGCAGTGCTAGAGATTACAACGGCTACACCTTC. It encodes CSARDYNGYTF.

J is TRBJ1-5 and V is TRBV6-1, with D uncertain. CDR1 and CDR2 (germline): MNHNS, SASEGT. The CDR3 totals 13 residues. Trimming took off 8 bases at V and 3 bases at J, with 11 bases between the two ends. As DNA, the CDR3 is TGTGCCAGCCGTGGACTTTCCAATCAGCCCCAGCATTTT. Residues: CASRGLSNQPQHF.

A word on this clonotype: A junction end diverges from the germline sequence, so it may reflect a read error. The CDR3 sequence: CASSQRQGLSSLHF. The DNA for the CDR3 is TGCGCCAGCAGCCAACGACAGGGTCTTTCATCCCTCCACTTT. The rearrangement links TRBV4-1 to TRBJ1-6; 7 nucleotides agree with TRBD1. The CDR3 loop spans 14 amino acids. The germline V gene encodes CDR1 MGHRA and CDR2 YSYEKL.

The chain combines TRBV4-3 with TRBJ2-2; TRBD2 agrees at 10 bases. J lost 3 bases, V lost 4 bases, and 5 bases had no gene match. There are 16 residues in the CDR3. Germline CDR1 LGHNA, CDR2 YSLEER. The CDR3 reads CASSPVAGGHTGELFF. CDR3 sequence (DNA): TGCGCCAGCAGCCCGGTAGCGGGAGGCCACACCGGGGAGCTGTTTTTT.

Only a few counts were recorded for this clonotype. This chain joins TRBV2 and TRBJ2-7; possibly TRBD1 or TRBD2 for D (5 bases each). V lost 8 bases to trimming and J lost 1 base, with 9 bases between them. Germline values: CDR1 SNHLY, CDR2 FYNNEI. The CDR3 runs 12 residues. The CDR3 sequence is CASWGTSYEQYF. For the CDR3, the DNA is TGTGCCAGCTGGGGGACGTCCTACGAGCAGTACTTC.